Each of the 18 T cell receptor beta chains below was sequenced from the same sample in a study of OX40 agonist ivuxolimab in advanced cancers. Produced via immunoSEQ multiplex PCR; TCRdb's table is partial and in-frame only. The sample carries around 84,000 clones, about 89% recorded once. Sequencing was performed on CD4+ or CD8+ T cells sorted from blood, taken in a trial of the OX40 agonist ivuxolimab. The receptors come from an adult with an advanced solid tumor such as melanoma, head and neck, liver or kidney cancer.

The chain combines TRBV18 with TRBJ2-2; a weak D match, TRBD2 (5 bases). Germline CDR1 is KGHSH and CDR2 is LQKENI. Trimming stripped 2 bases from V and 3 bases from J, with 10 bases between. CDR3 size: 15 residues. The CDR3 here is CASSPFSEDTGELFF. The CDR3 DNA sequence: TGTGCCAGCTCACCATTTAGCGAGGACACCGGGGAGCTGTTTTTT.

This clone came up once. The CDR3 region is CASNAPGQGPYEQYF. The CDR3 coding sequence is TGTGCCAGCAACGCACCGGGACAGGGGCCCTACGAGCAGTACTTC. V is TRBV6-5 and J is TRBJ2-7; TRBD1 matches at 10 bases. This CDR3 is 15 amino acids long. Germline V lookup: CDR1 MNHEY, CDR2 SVGAGI. The trim removed 7 bases at V and 2 bases at J, leaving 8 bases unmatched.

The chain couples TRBV19 to TRBJ2-1, with 11 positions matching TRBD1. This CDR3 spans 15 amino acids. V gave up 10 bases and J gave up 6 bases; unmatched junction bases: 11. CDR1 and CDR2 (germline): LNHDA, SQIVND (reference sequence). Here the CDR3 reads CATKNPGQGGNEQFF. The CDR3 DNA sequence: TGTGCCACCAAAAATCCGGGACAGGGGGGCAATGAGCAGTTCTTC. Full variable domain (outside the CDR3, taken from reference TRBV19 and TRBJ2-1): DGGITQSPKYLFRKEGQNVTLSCEQNLNHDAMYWYRQDPGQGLRLIYYSQIVNDFQKGDIAEGYSVSREKKESFPLTVTSAQKNPTAFYLCATKNPGQGGNEQFFGPGTRLTVL.

The chain combines TRBV9 with TRBJ2-1; D remains unclear. The CDR3 has 14 residues. V lost 3 bases to trimming and J lost 0 bases, with 7 bases between them. Germline CDR1 is SGDLS and CDR2 is YYNGEE. CDR3 DNA sequence: TGTGCCAGCAGCGAGCGAGACTCCTACAATGAGCAGTTCTTC. Translated, it gives CASSERDSYNEQFF.

This chain connects TRBV7-2 to TRBJ2-7; tentative D call: TRBD2 (7 bases). Germline values: CDR1 SGHTA, CDR2 FQGNSA. Trimming removed 3 bases from V and 1 base from J, with 10 bases in between. CDR3 size: 14 residues. CDR3 loop: CASSLGGASYEQYF. The CDR3 coding sequence is TGTGCCAGCAGCTTGGGGGGGGCATCCTACGAGCAGTACTTC.

The chain joins TRBV5-1 to TRBJ2-5; 9 positions agree with TRBD1. With V trimmed by 2 bases and J by 5 bases, 10 bases remained unmatched. This CDR3 has 16 residues. In germline, CDR1 is SGHRS, CDR2 YFSETQ. In DNA, the CDR3 is TGCGCCAGCAGCTTCGGAGGCGACAGGGGGTGGGAGACCCAGTACTTC. It translates to CASSFGGDRGWETQYF.

The chain links TRBV27 to TRBJ2-3; D is undetermined. V was clipped by 6 bases and J by 5 bases, with 18 bases between them. There are 15 residues in the CDR3. Germline V gene data show CDR1 as MNHEY and CDR2 as SMNVEV (reference sequence). DNA of the CDR3: TGTGCCAGCAGCCTGACCCACCCGGTTAGAGATACGCAGTATTTT. Translating it yields CASSLTHPVRDTQYF.

This chain joins TRBV10-3 and TRBJ1-1, with TRBD1 matching 7 bases. This CDR3 has 14 amino acids. Unmatched junction bases numbered 1, after V lost 0 bases and J lost 3 bases. Looked up from germline, CDR1 is ENHRY and CDR2 is SYGVKD. This CDR3 reads CAISESRGDTEAFF. For the CDR3, the DNA is TGTGCCATCAGTGAGTCCAGGGGGGACACTGAAGCTTTCTTT.

The rearrangement links TRBV2 to TRBJ2-7, with D unclear. Trimming stripped 1 base from V and 4 bases from J, with 2 bases between. This CDR3 spans 11 amino acids. In germline, CDR1 is SNHLY, CDR2 FYNNEI. As DNA, the CDR3 is TGTGCCAGCAGTGAAGAGTACGAGCAGTACTTC. Residues: CASSEEYEQYF.

The chain is built from TRBV4-1 and TRBJ1-3; no reliable D call. Trimming took 0 bases from V and 0 from J, leaving 12 bases between them. This CDR3 comprises 17 residues. Germline V gene lookup returns CDR1 MGHRA and CDR2 YSYEKL. The chain's CDR3 is CASSQDPGRDSGNTIYF. CDR3 coding DNA: TGCGCCAGCAGCCAAGATCCGGGTAGGGACTCTGGAAACACCATATATTTT.

This chain joins TRBV9 and TRBJ1-3; a possible D gene is TRBD1 (6 bases). The CDR3 spans 17 residues. From germline, CDR1 is SGDLS and CDR2 YYNGEE. V was clipped by 0 bases and J by 3 bases, with 16 bases between them. Written as DNA, the CDR3 is TGTGCCAGCAGCGTAGGGGGGGGCGCGGCCCTTGGAAACACCATATATTTT. It is translated as CASSVGGGAALGNTIYF.

This chain uses TRBV28 with TRBJ1-5; 7 nucleotides match TRBD1. From germline, CDR1 is MDHEN and CDR2 SYDVKM. This CDR3 has 15 residues. The ends lost 2 bases at V and 5 bases at J; junction bases unmatched: 6. CDR3 in amino acids: CASSLTGQKYQPQHF. The CDR3, as DNA: TGTGCCAGCAGTTTAACGGGACAGAAATATCAGCCCCAGCATTTT.

V usage is TRBV19 and J usage is TRBJ1-1; a weak D match, TRBD1 (5 bases). The CDR3 sequence is 13 residues long. With 5 bases removed from V and 1 base from J, the gap between germline ends came to 8 bases. CDR1 and CDR2 (germline): LNHDA, SQIVND (reference sequence). CDR3 coding DNA: TGTGCCAGTAGTCCTCAGGGGAACACTGAAGCTTTCTTT. This translates into CASSPQGNTEAFF. Looking up the rest from reference TRBV19 and TRBJ1-1 gives the full variable domain: DGGITQSPKYLFRKEGQNVTLSCEQNLNHDAMYWYRQDPGQGLRLIYYSQIVNDFQKGDIAEGYSVSREKKESFPLTVTSAQKNPTAFYLCASSPQGNTEAFFGQGTRLTVV.

CDR3: CSGEGAQDTEAFF. CDR3 coding DNA: TGCAGCGGTGAGGGGGCGCAGGACACTGAAGCTTTCTTT. The genes are TRBV29-1 and TRBJ1-1, with TRBD1 identical over 7 bases. The CDR3 has 13 residues. Germline V gives CDR1 SQVTM, CDR2 ANQGSEA. V lost 7 bases to trimming and J lost 3 bases; unmatched junction nucleotides: 8. Drawing the rest from reference TRBV29-1 and TRBJ1-1, the complete variable domain is SAVISQKPSRDICQRGTSLTIQCQVDSQVTMMFWYRQQPGQSLTLIATANQGSEATYESGFVIDKFPISRPNLTFSTLTVSNMSPEDSSIYLCSGEGAQDTEAFFGQGTRLTVV.

The rearrangement links TRBV27 to TRBJ1-1, with D unresolved. This CDR3 spans 13 amino acids. Germline CDR1 and CDR2: MNHEY and SMNVEV (reference sequence). Trimming took off 6 bases at V and 1 base at J, with 9 bases between the two ends. The CDR3 bases are TGTGCCAGCAGAGACACTGGGAACACTGAAGCTTTCTTT. It specifies CASRDTGNTEAFF.

The gene calls are TRBV6-5 and TRBJ1-5; D remains ambiguous. Trimming pared 5 bases from V and 6 bases from J, leaving 14 bases between. CDR1 and CDR2 from the germline V gene are MNHEY and SVGAGI. The length of the CDR3 is 14 residues. In DNA, the CDR3 is TGTGCCAGCAGTGAGAACTTAGGATTTCAGCCCCAGCATTTT. It specifies CASSENLGFQPQHF.

V is TRBV5-4 and J is TRBJ2-1; D uncertain. Per the germline V gene, CDR1 is SGHNT and CDR2 is YYREEE (reference sequence). Between the trimmed V and J ends, which lost 0 bases and 4 bases, there was a span of 11 bases. CDR3 size: 15 residues. DNA of the CDR3: TGTGCCAGCAGCTTGGAAAGCTATTGGTACAATGAGCAGTTCTTC. Encoded protein: CASSLESYWYNEQFF.

The rearrangement uses TRBV18 and TRBJ1-1; possible D gene TRBD1, 6 bases. The CDR3 is 15 amino acids. Trimming took 3 bases from V and 6 from J, leaving 17 bases between them. Germline CDR1 KGHSH, CDR2 LQKENI. As DNA, the CDR3 is TGTGCCAGCTCACCTATCGGGGGCGTCGGCGCTGAAGCTTTCTTT. It specifies CASSPIGGVGAEAFF.